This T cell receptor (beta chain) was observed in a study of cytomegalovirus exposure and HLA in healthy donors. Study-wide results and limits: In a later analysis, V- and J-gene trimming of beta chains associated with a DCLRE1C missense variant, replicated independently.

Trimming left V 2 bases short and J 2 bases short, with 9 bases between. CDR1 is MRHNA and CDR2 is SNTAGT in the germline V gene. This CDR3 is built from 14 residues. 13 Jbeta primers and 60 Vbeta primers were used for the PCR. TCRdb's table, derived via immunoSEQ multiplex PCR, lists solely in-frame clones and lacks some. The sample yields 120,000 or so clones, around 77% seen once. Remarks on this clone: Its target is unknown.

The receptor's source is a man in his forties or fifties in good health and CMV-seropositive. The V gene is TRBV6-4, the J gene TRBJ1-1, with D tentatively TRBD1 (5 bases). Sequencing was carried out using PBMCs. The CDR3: CASSDGHPNTEAFF. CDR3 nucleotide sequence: TGTGCCAGCAGTGACGGACACCCAAACACTGAAGCTTTCTTT.